The 16 T cell receptor beta chains in this list originate from one sample, sequenced in a study of T cell responses to AZD1222 COVID-19 vaccine. Profiling relied on immunoSEQ multiplex PCR, and the TCRdb table lists in-frame clones only, not all of them. The sample records roughly 200,000 clones, 85% to 90% being singletons. Sequenced material: peripheral blood, taken on day 0 of AZD1222 vaccination. These receptors all come from an adult in good health.

The chain carries TRBV11-1 and TRBJ2-1; 9 nucleotides align to TRBD2. V trimming: 4 bases; J trimming: 3 bases; junction bases outside the gene matches: 7. CDR3 length: 16 residues. CDR1 and CDR2 (germline): SGHAT, FQDESV (reference sequence). CDR3 residues: CASSSASLAGYNEQFF. In nucleotides, the CDR3 is TGTGCCAGCAGCTCAGCATCACTAGCGGGCTACAATGAGCAGTTCTTC.

CDR3 region: CASSLGGSYNSPLHF. In DNA form, the CDR3 reads TGTGCCAGCAGTCTAGGGGGGTCCTATAATTCACCCCTCCACTTT. The chain uses TRBV6-4 and TRBJ1-6, with a tentative D call TRBD1 (6 bases). V was cut by 5 bases and J by 1 base, with 9 bases left in between. The CDR3 sequence is 15 residues long. Germline V gene data show CDR1 as MRHNA and CDR2 as SNTAGT.

This chain links TRBV6-5 with TRBJ1-6; D is unclear. The ends were cut back, 2 bases at V and 11 bases at J, with 16 bases in the middle. The CDR3 totals 15 residues. Germline CDR1 reads MNHEY; CDR2 reads SVGAGI. Here the CDR3 reads CASSYGITGGAPLHF. The CDR3 DNA reads as TGTGCCAGCAGTTACGGGATCACCGGAGGCGCACCCCTCCACTTT.

This clone was counted a single time. The V call is TRBV7-2, the J call TRBJ1-6; no definite D call. Germline CDR1 and CDR2: SGHTA and FQGNSA. Trimming stripped 0 bases from V and 1 base from J, with 7 bases between. The CDR3 loop spans 16 amino acids. Here the CDR3 DNA reads TGTGCCAGCAGCTTAGCCGTCGAATCCTATAATTCACCCCTCCACTTT. It yields the protein CASSLAVESYNSPLHF.

The rearrangement joins TRBV3-1 (or the pseudogene TRBV3-2) to TRBJ2-7; TRBD2 aligns across 8 bases. The CDR3 runs to 14 residues. CDR1 and CDR2 from the germline V gene are LGHDT and YNNKEL (reference sequence). Losses at the gene ends were 7 bases for V and 2 bases for J; bases not matched to a gene: 7. This chain's CDR3 is CASTPGLGPYEQYF. The CDR3 DNA reads TGTGCCAGCACCCCGGGACTAGGGCCCTACGAGCAGTACTTC.

This clone came up once. This rearrangement joins TRBV27 to TRBJ2-7, with D perhaps TRBD1 (5 bases). CDR1 and CDR2 (germline): MNHEY, SMNVEV (reference sequence). V was trimmed by 10 bases and J by 0 bases, leaving 13 bases between them. CDR3 length: 13 residues. CDR3 coding DNA: TGTGCCACCAACCAAAGGGGCTCCTACGAGCAGTACTTC. Protein: CATNQRGSYEQYF.

The V gene is TRBV7-2, the J gene TRBJ2-7; D uncertain. CDR1 SGHTA and CDR2 FQGNSA come from the germline V gene. This CDR3 spans 16 amino acids. V was trimmed by 5 bases and J by 0 bases, leaving 17 bases between them. CDR3: CASSRPPYHSSYEQYF. The CDR3 nucleotides read TGTGCCAGCAGCCGGCCCCCCTACCACAGCTCCTACGAGCAGTACTTC.

The chain combines TRBV19 with TRBJ1-2, with D uncertain. The CDR3 is made up of 12 amino acids. Trimming shortened V by 9 bases and J by 3 bases, and 11 bases separated the two germline ends. The V gene's germline CDR1 is LNHDA and CDR2 SQIVND (reference sequence). CDR3 sequence: CARPGGDYGYTF. For the CDR3, the DNA is TGTGCCAGGCCAGGCGGGGACTATGGCTACACCTTC.

This chain connects TRBV11-3 to TRBJ2-7; the match to TRBD2 covers 10 bases. J gave up 5 bases and V 5 bases, and 15 bases lay outside the gene matches. This CDR3 contains 17 residues. Germline lookup yields CDR1 SGHNT and CDR2 YENEEA. CDR3 region: CASSPTDRAGGLNEQYF. The CDR3 nucleotides are TGTGCCAGCAGCCCGACAGACCGAGCGGGGGGGCTGAACGAGCAGTACTTC.

With respect to this clone: This specimen includes other DNA sequences encoding the same CDR3. The chain combines TRBV4-1 with TRBJ1-4; no firm D call. There are 14 residues in the CDR3. The V gene's germline CDR1 is MGHRA and CDR2 YSYEKL. Trimming stripped 6 bases from V and 0 bases from J, with 8 bases between. CDR3 nucleotide sequence: TGCGCCAGCAGTCATTACCCAACTAATGAAAAACTGTTTTTT. This sequence encodes CASSHYPTNEKLFF.

This sequence joins TRBV7-3 and TRBJ1-1; D is possibly TRBD1 (5 bases). CDR1 and CDR2 from the germline V gene are SGHTA and FQGTGA. The CDR3 loop spans 13 amino acids. Trimming stripped 2 bases from V and 3 bases from J, with 7 bases between. CDR3 nucleotides: TGTGCCAGCAGCTTAGGAGGGGACACTGAAGCTTTCTTT. It translates to CASSLGGDTEAFF.

This CDR3 is CASSDSWLSPLHF. The CDR3 DNA sequence: TGTGCCAGCAGTGACTCATGGCTTTCACCCCTCCACTTT. The chain is built from TRBV6-4 and TRBJ1-6, with D uncertain. The CDR3 is made up of 13 amino acids. The V and J ends lost 0 bases and 9 bases respectively, with 6 bases between them. The germline gives CDR1 MRHNA, CDR2 SNTAGT.

V gene TRBV19 combines with J gene TRBJ1-6; possibly TRBD1 for D (6 bases). V lost 7 bases, J lost 3 bases, and 13 bases lay in between. CDR1 and CDR2 (germline): LNHDA, SQIVND (reference sequence). There are 15 residues in the CDR3. In DNA, the CDR3 is TGTGCCAGTAACCAGGGACAAGTCTATAATTCACCCCTCCACTTT. This codes for CASNQGQVYNSPLHF.

This chain joins TRBV4-3 and TRBJ1-1; D perhaps matches TRBD1 (6 bases). The germline V gene encodes CDR1 LGHNA and CDR2 YSLEER. This CDR3 is 15 amino acids long. V lost 3 bases, J lost 4 bases, and 15 bases lay in between. CDR3 coding DNA: TGCGCCAGCAGCCAGAGGGGGAGGGGTAGCACTGAAGCTTTCTTT. Protein: CASSQRGRGSTEAFF.

The chain is built from TRBV13 and TRBJ2-7; D possibly matches TRBD1 or TRBD2 (5 bases each). The length of the CDR3 is 14 residues. CDR1 PRHDT and CDR2 FYEKMQ come from the germline V gene (reference sequence). Deletions cut 5 bases from V and 2 bases from J, with 13 bases between. The CDR3 sequence: CASSNRDGTYEQYF. DNA of the CDR3: TGTGCCAGCAGCAACCGGGACGGAACCTACGAGCAGTACTTC.

V gene TRBV5-1 combines with J gene TRBJ2-1; 7 positions match TRBD1. The germline V gene has CDR1 SGHRS and CDR2 YFSETQ. The V and J ends lost 0 bases and 8 bases, in that order; junction bases with no gene match: 8. The CDR3 is 15 residues long. The CDR3 reads CASSLGGGGSDEQFF. Written as DNA, the CDR3 is TGCGCCAGCAGCTTGGGAGGGGGCGGAAGTGATGAGCAGTTCTTC.